This entry is about one T cell receptor (beta chain). Its antigen remains unidentified. Expressed TCRB transcripts were sequenced because the entire RNA isolate underwent reverse transcription. Only in-frame clones appear in the TCRdb table, and some are missing; sequencing was by immunoSEQ multiplex PCR. Among approximately 160,000 clones listed, roughly 60% were seen once. Trimming removed 4 bases from V and 2 bases from J, with 9 bases in between. The CDR3 is made up of 14 amino acids. CDR1 and CDR2 from the germline V gene are MNHEY and SMNVEV (reference sequence). Donors underwent one heparinised blood draw, 100 to 150 mL on average. These data are taken from a study of beta chain features in type 1 diabetes. Study-level findings and limits: Patients with Type 1 diabetes showed moderately but significantly shorter TCRB CDR3s in all four CD4+ subsets.

The receptor was derived from a man aged 25-45 years with type 1 diabetes. The rearrangement joins TRBV27 to TRBJ2-4, with D maybe TRBD2 (5 bases). Source material: naive CD4+ T cells from blood. The CDR3 DNA is TGTGCCAGCAGTTCCACTAGTACCAAAAACATTCAGTACTTC. It translates to CASSSTSTKNIQYF.